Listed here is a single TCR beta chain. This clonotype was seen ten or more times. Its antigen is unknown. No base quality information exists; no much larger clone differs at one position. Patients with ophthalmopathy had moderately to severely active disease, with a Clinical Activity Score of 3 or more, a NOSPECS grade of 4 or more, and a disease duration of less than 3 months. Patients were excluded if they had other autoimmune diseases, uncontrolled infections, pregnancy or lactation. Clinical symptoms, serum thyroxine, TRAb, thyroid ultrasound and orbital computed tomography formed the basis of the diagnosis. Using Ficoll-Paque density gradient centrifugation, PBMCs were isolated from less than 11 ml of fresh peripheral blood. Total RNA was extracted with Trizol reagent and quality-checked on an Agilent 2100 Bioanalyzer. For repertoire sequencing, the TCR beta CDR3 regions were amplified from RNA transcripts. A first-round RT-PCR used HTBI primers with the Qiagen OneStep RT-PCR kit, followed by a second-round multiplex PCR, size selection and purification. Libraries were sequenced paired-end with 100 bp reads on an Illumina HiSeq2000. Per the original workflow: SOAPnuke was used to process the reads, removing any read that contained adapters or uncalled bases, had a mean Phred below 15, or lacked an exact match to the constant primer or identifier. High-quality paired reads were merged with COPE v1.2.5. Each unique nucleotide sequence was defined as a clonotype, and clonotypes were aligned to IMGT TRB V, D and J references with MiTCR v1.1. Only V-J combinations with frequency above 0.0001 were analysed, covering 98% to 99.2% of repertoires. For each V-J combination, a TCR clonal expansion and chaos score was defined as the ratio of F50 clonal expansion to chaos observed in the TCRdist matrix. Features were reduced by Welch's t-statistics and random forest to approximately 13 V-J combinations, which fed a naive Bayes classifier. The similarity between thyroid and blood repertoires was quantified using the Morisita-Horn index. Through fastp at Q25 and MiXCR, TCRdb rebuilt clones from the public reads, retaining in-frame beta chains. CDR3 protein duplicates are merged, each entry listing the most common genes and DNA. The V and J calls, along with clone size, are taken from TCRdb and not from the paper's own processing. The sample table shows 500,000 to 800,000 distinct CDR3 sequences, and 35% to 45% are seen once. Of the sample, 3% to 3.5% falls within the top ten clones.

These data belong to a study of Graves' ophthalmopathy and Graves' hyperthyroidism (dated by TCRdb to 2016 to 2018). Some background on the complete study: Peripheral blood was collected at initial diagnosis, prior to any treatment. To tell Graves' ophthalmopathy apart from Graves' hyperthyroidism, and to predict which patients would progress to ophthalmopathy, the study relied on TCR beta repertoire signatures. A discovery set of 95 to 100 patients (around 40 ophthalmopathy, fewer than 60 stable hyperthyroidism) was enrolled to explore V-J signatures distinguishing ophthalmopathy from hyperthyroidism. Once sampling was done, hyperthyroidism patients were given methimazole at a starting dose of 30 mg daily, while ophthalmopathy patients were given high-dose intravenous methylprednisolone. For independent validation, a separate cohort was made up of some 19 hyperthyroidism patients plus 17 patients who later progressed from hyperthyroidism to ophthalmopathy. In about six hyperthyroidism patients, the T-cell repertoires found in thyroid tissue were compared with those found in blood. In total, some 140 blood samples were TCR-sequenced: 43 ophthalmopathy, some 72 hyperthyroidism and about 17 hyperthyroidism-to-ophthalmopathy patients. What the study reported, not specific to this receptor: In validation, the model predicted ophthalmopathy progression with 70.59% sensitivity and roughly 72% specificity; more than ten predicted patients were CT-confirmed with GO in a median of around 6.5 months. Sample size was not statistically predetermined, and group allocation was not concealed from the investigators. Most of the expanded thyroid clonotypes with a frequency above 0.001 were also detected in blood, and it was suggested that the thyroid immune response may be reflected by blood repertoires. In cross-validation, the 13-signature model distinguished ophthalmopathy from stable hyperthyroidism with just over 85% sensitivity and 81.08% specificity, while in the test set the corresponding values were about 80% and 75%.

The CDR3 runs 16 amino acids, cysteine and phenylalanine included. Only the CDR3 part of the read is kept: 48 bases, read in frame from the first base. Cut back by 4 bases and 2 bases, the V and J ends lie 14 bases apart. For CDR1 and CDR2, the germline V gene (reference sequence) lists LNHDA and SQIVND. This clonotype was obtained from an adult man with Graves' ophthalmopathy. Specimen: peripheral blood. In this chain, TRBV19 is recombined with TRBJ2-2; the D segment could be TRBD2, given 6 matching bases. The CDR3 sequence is CASSTRTEGNTGELFF. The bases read TGTGCCAGTAGTACCAGGACGGAGGGTAACACCGGGGAGCTGTTTTTT. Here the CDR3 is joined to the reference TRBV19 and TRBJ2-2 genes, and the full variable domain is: DGGITQSPKYLFRKEGQNVTLSCEQNLNHDAMYWYRQDPGQGLRLIYYSQIVNDFQKGDIAEGYSVSREKKESFPLTVTSAQKNPTAFYLCASSTRTEGNTGELFFGEGSRLTVL.